This T cell receptor (beta chain) is from a study of beta chain features in type 1 diabetes. Study-level points and caveats: Shortening that was moderate but significant affected the TCRB CDR3s of Type 1 diabetes patients in all four CD4+ subsets.

This CDR3 is built from 13 residues. The germline V gene has CDR1 GTSNPN and CDR2 SVGIG (reference sequence). V dropped 2 bases and J dropped 5 bases, with 10 bases sitting between them. What was sequenced were expressed TCRB transcripts, since all of the isolated RNA had been reverse transcribed. TCRdb's copy holds only in-frame clones and misses some; the assay was immunoSEQ multiplex PCR. Of about 660,000 clones in the sample, more than 12% were seen once. This clone has only a few counts. Its antigen is still unknown. This clonotype was sampled from a man between 18 and 35 years old with type 1 diabetes. The J gene is TRBJ1-5, the V gene TRBV30; D is ambiguous. Specimen: naive CD4+ T cells from blood. The CDR3 reads CAWSKAGDQPQHF. CDR3 nucleotide sequence: TGTGCCTGGAGTAAGGCAGGTGATCAGCCCCAGCATTTT. Full variable domain (remainder filled in from reference TRBV30 and TRBJ1-5): SQTIHQWPATLVQPVGSPLSLECTVEGTSNPNLYWYRQAAGRGLQLLFYSVGIGQISSEVPQNLSASRPQDRQFILSSKKLLLSDSGFYLCAWSKAGDQPQHFGDGTRLSIL.